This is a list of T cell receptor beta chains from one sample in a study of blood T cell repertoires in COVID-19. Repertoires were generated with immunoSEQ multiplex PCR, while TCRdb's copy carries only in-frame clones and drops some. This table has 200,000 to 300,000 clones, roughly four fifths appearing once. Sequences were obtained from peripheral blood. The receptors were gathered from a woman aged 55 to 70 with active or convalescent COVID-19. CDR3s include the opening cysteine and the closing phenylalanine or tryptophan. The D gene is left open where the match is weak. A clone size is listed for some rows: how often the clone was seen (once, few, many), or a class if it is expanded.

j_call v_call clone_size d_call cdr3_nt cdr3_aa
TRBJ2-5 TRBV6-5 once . TGTGCCAGCAGTTCCCACCTGGACAGCCGCGAGACCCAGTACTTC CASSSHLDSRETQYF
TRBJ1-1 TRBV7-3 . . TGTGCCAGCAGCCAGGACAGTAACACTGAAGCTTTCTTT CASSQDSNTEAFF
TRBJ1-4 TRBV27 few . TGTGCCATCGCCAGGGCAACTAATGAAAAACTGTTTTTT CAIARATNEKLFF
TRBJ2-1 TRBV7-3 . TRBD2 TGTGCCAGCAGCCCCCAATCACTAGCGGGGGACGAGCAGTTCTTC CASSPQSLAGDEQFF
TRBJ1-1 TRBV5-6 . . TGTGCCAGCAGCCGTCCACCTAGGAACACTGAAGCTTTCTTT CASSRPPRNTEAFF
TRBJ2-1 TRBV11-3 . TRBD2 TGTGCCAGCAGCTCCGGGGGGGCCGTAAATGAGCAGTTCTTC CASSSGGAVNEQFF
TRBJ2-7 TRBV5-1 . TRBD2 TGCGCCAGCAGGCCAGCGGGGGGCACTTCCTACGAGCAGTACTTC CASRPAGGTSYEQYF
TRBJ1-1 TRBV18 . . TGTGCCAGCTCACCGCCCCTCCGCGGCCCCGCTGAAGCTTTCTTT CASSPPLRGPAEAFF
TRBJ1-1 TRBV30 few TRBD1 TGTGCCTGGATCCGACAGGGAACGGGCACTGAAGCTTTCTTT CAWIRQGTGTEAFF
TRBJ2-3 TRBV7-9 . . TGTGCCAGCAGCCTACGCGTGAGCACAGATACGCAGTATTTT CASSLRVSTDTQYF
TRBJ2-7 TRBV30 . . TGTGCCTGGAGTGCGTCCCCAGGGGGGTACGAGCAGTACTTC CAWSASPGGYEQYF
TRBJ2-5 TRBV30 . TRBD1 TGTGCCTGGAGTTTCTCGACAGGGGAGACCCAGTACTTC CAWSFSTGETQYF
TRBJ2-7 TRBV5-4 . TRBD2 TGTGCCAGCAGCTCCCAGGGACTAGCGGGGCGTGAGCAGTACTTC CASSSQGLAGREQYF
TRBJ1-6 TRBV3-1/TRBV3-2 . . TGTGCCAGCAGCCAAGACGCGGTTGATTCACCCCTCCACTTT CASSQDAVDSPLHF
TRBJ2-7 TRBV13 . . TGTGCCAGCAGCTCCTGGACAGACTCCTACGAGCAGTACTTC CASSSWTDSYEQYF
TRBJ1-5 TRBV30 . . TGTGCCTGGAGTGTCCGGGGGAATCAGCCCCAGCATTTT CAWSVRGNQPQHF
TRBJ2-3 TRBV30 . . TGTGCCTGGAGTAAACAGTCAGATACGCAGTATTTT CAWSKQSDTQYF
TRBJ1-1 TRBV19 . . TGTGCCAGTAGTACGGGTAAGAGGGGACTTATGAACACTGAAGCTTTCTTT CASSTGKRGLMNTEAFF
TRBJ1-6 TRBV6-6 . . TGTGCCAGCAGTTACTCCGAGGTATCCCTCCACTTT CASSYSEVSLHF
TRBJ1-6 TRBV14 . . TGTGCCAGCAGCCAAGATCTAGGGGATTCACCCCTCCACTTT CASSQDLGDSPLHF
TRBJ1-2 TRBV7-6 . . TGTGCCAGCAGCCAGGACAGAAACTATGGCTACACCTTC CASSQDRNYGYTF
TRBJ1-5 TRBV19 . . TGTGCCAGTAGTATTTTGACAGGAGGTGGTCAGCCCCAGCATTTT CASSILTGGGQPQHF
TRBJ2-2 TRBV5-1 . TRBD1 TGCGCCAGCAGCCCCGGGACAGGGGACTCCGGGGAGCTGTTTTTT CASSPGTGDSGELFF
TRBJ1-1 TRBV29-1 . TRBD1 TGCGCAGACACAGGGGCCACTGGTGAAGCTTTCTTT CADTGATGEAFF
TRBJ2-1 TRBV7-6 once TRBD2 TGTGCCAGCAGCTATGGACTAGCGGGGGTCATTAAACCGAGCTCCTACAATGAGCAGTTCTTC CASSYGLAGVIKPSSYNEQFF
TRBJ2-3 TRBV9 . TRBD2 TGTGCCAGCAGCGTAGAAGGGCTAGCGGGGGCGAGGGATACGCAGTATTTT CASSVEGLAGARDTQYF
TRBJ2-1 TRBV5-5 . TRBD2 TGTGCCAGCAGCCCTCCTAGCGGGGGGCCCGATGAGCAGTTCTTC CASSPPSGGPDEQFF
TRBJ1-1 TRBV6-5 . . TGTGCCAGCAGTTACACCGACAGCCTGAACACTGAAGCTTTCTTT CASSYTDSLNTEAFF
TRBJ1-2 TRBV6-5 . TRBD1 TGTGCCAGCCGGGGGACAGGGAACTATGGCTACACCTTC CASRGTGNYGYTF
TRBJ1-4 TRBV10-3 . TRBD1 TGTGCCACGTCGGGACAGTTTAATGAAAAACTGTTTTTT CATSGQFNEKLFF
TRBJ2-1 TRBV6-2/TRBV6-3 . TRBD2 TGTGCCAGCAGTCAAAGCGGGGGGGCCTACAATGAGCAGTTCTTC CASSQSGGAYNEQFF
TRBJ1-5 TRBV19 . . TGTGCCAGTAGTATAAGAGGGGGAACAGTTAGCAATCAGCCCCAGCATTTT CASSIRGGTVSNQPQHF
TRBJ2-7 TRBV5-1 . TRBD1 TGCGCCAGCAGCTTGGGCCTGACAGGGCCACCCCACGAGCAGTACTTC CASSLGLTGPPHEQYF
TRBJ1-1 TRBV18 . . TGTGCCAGCTCAGCCTTCCGGGACTTCAACACTGAAGCTTTCTTT CASSAFRDFNTEAFF
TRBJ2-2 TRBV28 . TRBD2 TGTGCCAGCAGTCTCGCCCCCAGGAGGACTAGCGGGGGTTGGACCGGGGAGCTGTTTTTT CASSLAPRRTSGGWTGELFF
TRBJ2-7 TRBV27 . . TGTGCCAGCACTTCCCCCCTGAGCGCCCACGAGCAGTACTTC CASTSPLSAHEQYF
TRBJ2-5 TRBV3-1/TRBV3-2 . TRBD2 TGTGCCAGCAGGCGGGGGACAGAGACCCAGTACTTC CASRRGTETQYF
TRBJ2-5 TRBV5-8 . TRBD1 TGTGCCAGCAGCTTGGGAGGGTCCGGGACAGGGACGCGGGAGACCCAGTACTTC CASSLGGSGTGTRETQYF
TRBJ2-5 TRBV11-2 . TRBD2 TGTGCCAGCAGCGCCGGTTGGACTAGCGGGGGATCCGGGGGGACCCAGTACTTC CASSAGWTSGGSGGTQYF
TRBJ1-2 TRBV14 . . TGTGCCAGCAGCCAAGATTTCCTCCGGGGGGCTGGCTACACCTTC CASSQDFLRGAGYTF
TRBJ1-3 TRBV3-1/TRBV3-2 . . TGTGCCAGCAGCCAAAACAGGGTCTCTGGAAACACCATATATTTT CASSQNRVSGNTIYF